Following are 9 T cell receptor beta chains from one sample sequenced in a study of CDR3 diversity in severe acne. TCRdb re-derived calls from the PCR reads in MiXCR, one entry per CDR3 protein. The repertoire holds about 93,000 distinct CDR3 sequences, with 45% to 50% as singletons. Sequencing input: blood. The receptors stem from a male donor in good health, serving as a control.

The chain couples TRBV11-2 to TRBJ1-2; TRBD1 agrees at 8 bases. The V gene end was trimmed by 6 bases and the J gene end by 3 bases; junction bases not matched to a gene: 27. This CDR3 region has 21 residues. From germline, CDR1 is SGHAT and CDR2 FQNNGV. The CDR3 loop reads CASRDRDRLSSDFPSHYGYTF. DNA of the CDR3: TGTGCCAGCAGAGACCGGGACAGGCTCTCCTCGGACTTCCCGAGTCACTATGGCTACACCTTC.

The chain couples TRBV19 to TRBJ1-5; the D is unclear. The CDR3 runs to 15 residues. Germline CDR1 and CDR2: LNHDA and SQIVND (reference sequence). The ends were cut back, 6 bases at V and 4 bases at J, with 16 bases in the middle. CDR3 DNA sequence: TGTGCCAGTAGCGGAGCCTCGGACGGGAATCAGCCCCAGCATTTT. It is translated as CASSGASDGNQPQHF.

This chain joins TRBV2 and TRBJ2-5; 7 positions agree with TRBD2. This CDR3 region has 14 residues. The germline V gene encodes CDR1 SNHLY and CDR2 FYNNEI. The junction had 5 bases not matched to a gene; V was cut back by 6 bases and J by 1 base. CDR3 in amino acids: CASSLSGSQETQYF. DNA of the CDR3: TGTGCCAGCAGCCTTAGCGGGTCCCAAGAGACCCAGTACTTC.

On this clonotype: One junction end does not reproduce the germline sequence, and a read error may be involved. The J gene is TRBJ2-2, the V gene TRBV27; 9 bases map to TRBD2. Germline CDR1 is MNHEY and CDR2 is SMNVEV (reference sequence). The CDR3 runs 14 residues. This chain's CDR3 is CASSFSRASGELLF. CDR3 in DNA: TGTGCCAGCAGTTTCAGTAGGGCTAGCGGGGAGCTGCTTTTT.

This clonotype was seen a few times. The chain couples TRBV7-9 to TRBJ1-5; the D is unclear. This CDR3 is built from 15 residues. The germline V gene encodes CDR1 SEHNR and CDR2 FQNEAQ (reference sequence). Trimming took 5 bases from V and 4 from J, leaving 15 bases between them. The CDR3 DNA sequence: TGTGCCAGCAGCCGTCTCGGGCAGTCGAATCAGCCCCAGCATTTT. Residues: CASSRLGQSNQPQHF.

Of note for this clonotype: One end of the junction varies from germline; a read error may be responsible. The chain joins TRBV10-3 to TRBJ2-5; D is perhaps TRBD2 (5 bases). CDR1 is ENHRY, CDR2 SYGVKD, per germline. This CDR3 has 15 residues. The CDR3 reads CASSYRTPGKGTQYF. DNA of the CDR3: TGTGCCAGCAGTTATAGGACTCCCGGAAAAGGGACCCAGTACTTC.

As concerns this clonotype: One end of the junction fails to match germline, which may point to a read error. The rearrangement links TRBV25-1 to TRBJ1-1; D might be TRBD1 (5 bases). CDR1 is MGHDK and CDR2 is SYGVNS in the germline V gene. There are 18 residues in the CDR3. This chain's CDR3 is CANSERGRAISGDTEAFF. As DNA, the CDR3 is TGTGCCAACAGTGAACGGGGCAGGGCCATTTCGGGGGACACTGAAGCTTTCTTT.

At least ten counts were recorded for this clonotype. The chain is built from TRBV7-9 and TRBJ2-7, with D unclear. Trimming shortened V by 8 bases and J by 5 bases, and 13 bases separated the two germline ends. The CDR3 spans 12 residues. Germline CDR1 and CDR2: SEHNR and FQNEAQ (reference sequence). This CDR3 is CASGSAGNEQYF. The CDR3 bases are TGTGCCAGCGGCTCAGCTGGAAACGAGCAGTACTTC. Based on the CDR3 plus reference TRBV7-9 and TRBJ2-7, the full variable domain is DTGVSQNPRHKITKRGQNVTFRCDPISEHNRLYWYRQTLGQGPEFLTYFQNEAQLEKSRLLSDRFSAERPKGSFSTLEIQRTEQGDSAMYLCASGSAGNEQYFGPGTRLTVT.

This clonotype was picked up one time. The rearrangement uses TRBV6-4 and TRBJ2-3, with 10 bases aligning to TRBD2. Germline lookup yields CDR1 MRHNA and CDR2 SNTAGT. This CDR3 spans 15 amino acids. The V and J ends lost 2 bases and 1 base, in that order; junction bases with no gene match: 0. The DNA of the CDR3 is TGTGCCAGCAGTGACGGGACTAGCGGCACAGATACGCAGTATTTT. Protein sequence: CASSDGTSGTDTQYF.